The TCR beta chain described here comes from a study of blood T cells in healthy people across ages (dated by TCRdb to the mid-2010s). Looking at the study overall: Template switching captured roughly one uniquely barcoded TCR beta cDNA molecule per two T cells in model experiments. To track age-related changes in TCR beta repertoire diversity, the study relied on deep sequencing normalized with unique cDNA molecular identifiers. Four age groups were formed from the donors: young (average approximately 15 years), middle-aged (just under 40), aged (roughly 56) and long-lived (less than 85). To avoid experimental bias, donors of different ages were distributed randomly across sequencing lanes. Two additional independent replicas of 1 million unique cDNA reads from the same blood draw were analyzed for two donors (one aged 18 to 30 and one aged 80 or older).

The donors were 40 or so Caucasian individuals from Russia, aged roughly 6 to 100 years, who were systemically healthy. Around 10 milliliters of peripheral blood were collected from each donor into EDTA-treated Vacutainer tubes. Ficoll-Paque density-gradient centrifugation was used to isolate PBMCs, with at least 6.5 million per sample. Total RNA was extracted from PBMCs with Trizol reagent, with at least 6 micrograms obtained per sample. Naive CD45RAhigh/CD27high T cell percentages were measured by flow cytometry on a PBMC aliquot from every donor. Comment on this clonotype: It has no known antigen specificity. This sequence may be a read error, since a much larger clone differs from it by one base.

Library preparation was by 5' RACE. This sample was sequenced with an Illumina HiSeq 2500. The second PCR ran for about 6 to 11 cycles and used a J-beta primer mix along with a sample-barcoded 5' primer. A template-switch 5' adaptor carrying 12 random nucleotides introduced a unique molecular identifier onto each TCR beta cDNA molecule. Each sample yielded at least 3 million CDR3-containing paired-end reads. The Mint cDNA synthesis kit, primed by a TRBC-specific oligonucleotide, was used to synthesize first-strand cDNA from all RNA. Following uracil-DNA glycosylase treatment, a first 18-cycle PCR with universal primers M1SS and BC2_uni_R was performed on all cDNA. Turning to the authors' computational methods: For normalization, 1 million high-quality reads, each with a distinct molecular identifier, were randomly selected from each sample. Instead of being binned into consensus sequences, reads with shared molecular identifiers were discarded. MiTCR, set to a Q25 quality threshold and the strictest error-elimination algorithm, was used for CDR3 identification, clonotype clustering and error correction. A nonparametric unseen species model using Euler transformation provided a lower-bound estimate of total TCR beta diversity. In-frame beta chains were kept once TCRdb had trimmed the public reads at Q25 with fastp and called clones with MiXCR. CDR3 protein sequences are deduplicated, and each keeps its most common genes and DNA. TCRdb, rather than the study authors, made the V and J calls. In this sample the table shows 650,000 to 800,000 distinct CDR3 sequences, 45% to 60% of which occur a single time. The top ten constitute about 13% of the sample.

The investigation overall reported the following: Bulk unsorted PBMC profiling prevented conclusive comparison of naive and antigen-experienced compartments. Compared with the aged group, more naive CD4+ T cells, fewer expanded clones and increased TCR diversity were shown by the long-lived group, suggesting age selection. Observed TCR beta diversity per million T cells fell roughly linearly with age, and a significant reduction was already apparent by age around 40. Observed TCR beta diversity correlated strongly with the percentage of naive T cells measured by flow cytometry. The CMV infection status of donors was not known, potentially confounding age-related changes in expanded clonotypes. Estimates of total diversity based on one million sequenced T cells were regarded as lower bounds and as underestimates.

From the cysteine through the phenylalanine, the CDR3 covers 15 amino acids. The CDR3 DNA has 45 bases and is translated from base 1. The sequencing sample was made of blood. The V and J genes are TRBV12-3 or TRBV12-4 and TRBJ2-1, and 7 junction bases match TRBD1. The sequence was obtained from a woman older than 75 in good health. The DNA reads TGTGCCAGCAGTCCTACGACAGGGCCGGGGAATGAGCGGTTCTTC. Protein translation: CASSPTTGPGNERFF.